The rows below give T cell receptor beta chains drawn from one sample of a study of graft-versus-host responses after intestinal transplantation. The antigens these receptors bind are not known. Only in-frame clones appear in the TCRdb table, and some are missing; sequencing was by immunoSEQ multiplex PCR. The sample shows some 39,000 clones, 95% of them seen only once. The source was unstimulated CD8+ T cells sorted from spleen or lymph node cells, collected before transplant. Receptors were obtained from a human donor who was the organ donor for an intestinal transplant. CDR3s include the opening cysteine and the closing phenylalanine or tryptophan. A D gene is named only where the DNA matches it firmly. Clone size appears in some rows only: once, few, many, or a class for an expanded clone.

>-|13|-|TRBJ1-2|TRBV7-2
CASSLARTYGYTF
TGTGCCAGCAGCTTAGCACGAACCTATGGCTACACCTTC
>-|15|TRBD1|TRBJ1-6|TRBV5-1
CASSLTGTENSPLHF
TGCGCCAGCAGCTTAACCGGGACAGAGAATTCACCCCTCCACTTT
>-|15|-|TRBJ1-2|TRBV9
CASSVEVGRVSYYTF
TGTGCCAGCAGCGTAGAAGTGGGGCGCGTTTCCTACTACACCTTC
>-|14|TRBD1|TRBJ2-7|TRBV4-3
CASSSLTGAYEQYF
TGCGCCAGCAGCTCATTAACAGGGGCCTACGAGCAGTACTTC
>-|13|-|TRBJ2-3|TRBV13
CASSLDSADTQYF
TGTGCCAGCAGCTTAGACAGCGCAGATACGCAGTATTTT
>-|14|-|TRBJ1-1|TRBV27
CASSSVVLNTEAFF
TGTGCCAGCAGTTCGGTAGTACTGAACACTGAAGCTTTCTTT
>-|16|-|TRBJ2-7|TRBV4-2
CASSRSGNSGGYEQYF
TGTGCCAGCAGCCGATCCGGGAATAGCGGCGGTTACGAGCAGTACTTC
>-|13|-|TRBJ1-2|TRBV27
CASSPGRTYGYTF
TGTGCCAGCAGTCCGGGACGGACCTATGGCTACACCTTC
>-|18|TRBD1|TRBJ1-3|TRBV10-3
CAISEPRTGPFAGNTIYF
TGTGCCATCAGTGAGCCCCGGACAGGGCCCTTCGCTGGAAACACCATATATTTT
>-|12|-|TRBJ2-7|TRBV18
CASSPGGAEQYF
TGTGCCAGCTCACCAGGAGGGGCCGAGCAGTACTTC
>-|15|TRBD1|TRBJ1-1|TRBV7-2
CASSGFRGQGTEAFF
TGTGCCAGCAGCGGATTCAGGGGGCAAGGCACTGAAGCTTTCTTT
>-|14|-|TRBJ2-7|TRBV9
CASSLWPLSYEQYF
TGTGCCAGCAGCCTCTGGCCCCTTTCCTACGAGCAGTACTTC
>-|13|-|TRBJ1-2|TRBV6-1
CASSSALNYGYTF
TGTGCCAGCAGCTCGGCTCTTAACTATGGCTACACCTTC
>-|15|-|TRBJ1-2|TRBV14
CASSQGTRGRATYTF
TGTGCCAGCAGCCAAGGGACCCGGGGGCGGGCGACTTACACCTTC
>-|16|TRBD1|TRBJ2-7|TRBV27
CASSRRTGGHLYEQYF
TGTGCCAGCAGCCGAAGGACAGGGGGGCATTTATACGAGCAGTACTTC
>-|14|-|TRBJ1-5|TRBV2
CASRPPTGNQPQHF
TGTGCCAGCAGGCCGCCCACGGGGAATCAGCCCCAGCATTTT
>-|11|-|TRBJ2-7|TRBV5-1
CASNEGYEQYF
TGCGCCAGCAACGAGGGGTACGAGCAGTACTTC
>-|15|-|TRBJ1-2|TRBV13
CASSLGGHLNYGYTF
TGTGCCAGCAGCTTAGGGGGACACTTAAACTATGGCTACACCTTC
>-|16|-|TRBJ1-2|TRBV7-3
CASSLQPSTGNYGYTF
TGTGCCAGCAGCTTACAACCCTCGACAGGCAACTATGGCTACACCTTC
>-|14|-|TRBJ1-2|TRBV7-7
CASSLTWTAHGYTF
TGTGCTAGCAGCTTAACGTGGACCGCTCATGGCTACACCTTC
>-|15|-|TRBJ2-7|TRBV7-9
CASSAPGQKGDEQYF
TGTGCCAGCAGCGCGCCGGGACAAAAAGGCGACGAGCAGTACTTC
>-|16|TRBD2|TRBJ2-1|TRBV4-3
CASSQELLAAINEQFF
TGCGCCAGCAGCCAAGAATTACTAGCGGCGATTAATGAGCAGTTCTTC
>-|15|-|TRBJ1-6|TRBV14
CASSQEGQANSPLHF
TGTGCCAGCAGCCAAGAAGGGCAGGCCAATTCACCCCTCCACTTT
>once|12|-|TRBJ2-7|TRBV2
CASSSGQYEQYF
TGTGCCAGCAGTTCGGGACAATACGAGCAGTACTTC
>-|12|-|TRBJ1-1|TRBV15
CATSSVGSEAFF
TGTGCCACCAGCAGCGTGGGGTCTGAAGCTTTCTTT
>-|13|-|TRBJ1-2|TRBV29-1
CSVEDRWGRGYTF
TGCAGCGTTGAAGACAGGTGGGGTAGGGGCTACACCTTC
>-|13|-|TRBJ1-5|TRBV2
CASKNQGVRAQHF
TGTGCCAGCAAGAATCAGGGAGTACGGGCCCAGCATTTT
>-|14|TRBD1|TRBJ1-3|TRBV13
CASGKGADGNTIYF
TGTGCCAGCGGCAAGGGGGCGGATGGAAACACCATATATTTT
>-|14|-|TRBJ2-5|TRBV6-5
CASSYKGTMETQYF
TGTGCCAGCAGTTATAAGGGGACGATGGAGACCCAGTACTTC
>-|16|TRBD1|TRBJ1-6|TRBV29-1
CSAPLGNGTENSPLHF
TGCAGCGCCCCCCTGGGGAACGGGACAGAAAATTCACCCCTCCACTTT
>few|12|TRBD1|TRBJ2-7|TRBV6-1
CAIQTGGGEQYF
TGTGCCATTCAGACAGGGGGCGGCGAGCAGTACTTC
>-|14|-|TRBJ1-2|TRBV4-2
CASRDLGGSYGYTF
TGTGCCAGCAGGGACTTAGGGGGGTCCTATGGCTACACCTTC
>-|13|-|TRBJ1-2|TRBV7-2
CASSYLSGVGYTF
TGTGCCAGCAGCTATCTCTCAGGGGTCGGCTACACCTTC
>-|16|-|TRBJ2-1|TRBV7-9
CASSLFPLDSYNEQFF
TGTGCCAGCAGCTTATTTCCTCTAGACTCCTACAATGAGCAGTTCTTC
>-|19|TRBD2|TRBJ2-7|TRBV4-2
CASSQVGELAGGPLHEQYF
TGTGCCAGCAGCCAAGTAGGAGAACTAGCGGGGGGCCCTTTGCACGAGCAGTACTTC
>-|12|-|TRBJ2-3|TRBV25-1
CASTTGADTQYF
TGTGCCAGCACAACGGGGGCAGATACGCAGTATTTT
>-|17|TRBD1|TRBJ2-2|TRBV4-3
CASSQVPSDRGTGELFF
TGCGCCAGCAGCCAAGTCCCCTCGGACAGGGGGACCGGGGAGCTGTTTTTT